This T cell receptor beta chain came from a study of cytomegalovirus exposure and HLA in healthy donors. This clone turned up a few times. No antigen is known for it. The PCR ran on 60 Vbeta and 13 Jbeta primers. This table comes from immunoSEQ multiplex PCR, and its TCRdb copy is limited to in-frame clones, with some not included. The sample has over 85,000 clones, roughly three quarters seen once; the top ten hold about 6.6%. CDR3 length: 15 residues. Germline V gives CDR1 MGHRA, CDR2 YSYEKL. Unmatched junction bases numbered 3, after V lost 1 base and J lost 1 base. At the time of sampling, donors were nominally healthy, though unrecorded immune exposures were likely. Findings and caveats of the study: In a later analysis, an Asian-associated ancestry cluster reportedly showed fewer N-insertions than the approximately 620-donor mean. Specificity of three CMV-associated chains for CMV antigens was verified in vitro.

Specimen: PBMCs. The chain joins TRBV4-1 to TRBJ2-5; TRBD2 matches at 7 bases. This receptor was identified in a man aged 25-45 years in good health and CMV-seropositive. CDR3 nucleotides: TGCGCCAGCAGCCAAGTAGCGGGCCCCCAAGAGACCCAGTACTTC. Protein: CASSQVAGPQETQYF.